The 25 T cell receptor beta chains presented below share a single source sample, sequenced in a study of T-cell memory formation after mild COVID-19. TCRdb fed the 5' RACE reads into MiXCR, producing one record per CDR3 protein. The profile shows about 62,000 distinct CDR3 sequences, approximately 9% of them singletons. Material: PBMCs or a T cell subset sorted from them (not recorded which). These receptors were taken from a man aged 18 to 30 who had mild COVID-19 (a few samples of this study predate the infection). Cell type and time point are not known.

The table lists this clonotype with many counts. This chain joins TRBV27 and TRBJ2-4, with 11 bases identical to TRBD1. This CDR3 is built from 13 residues. V was pared by 8 bases and J by 9 bases, with 6 bases of the junction left unmatched. In germline, CDR1 is MNHEY, CDR2 SMNVEV (reference sequence). CDR3 DNA: TGTGCCAGCCGGGACAGGGGGAACCGCATTCAGTACTTC. This gives the protein CASRDRGNRIQYF.

This clonotype was counted only a few times. The chain employs TRBV19 and TRBJ2-1, with TRBD1 matching over 7 bases. The length of the CDR3 is 14 residues. Trimming at V came to 3 bases and at J to 4 bases, leaving 3 bases not matched to a gene. CDR1 is LNHDA, CDR2 SQIVND, per germline (reference sequence). CDR3 loop: CASSIGQEYNEQFF. CDR3 coding DNA: TGTGCCAGTAGTATCGGACAGGAATACAATGAGCAGTTCTTC.

There are a few counts of this clonotype. The gene calls are TRBV5-5 and TRBJ2-3; D is undetermined. The germline CDR1 and CDR2 sequences are SGHKS and YYEKEE (reference sequence). The CDR3 extends over 11 amino acids. V lost 7 bases, J lost 2 bases, and 5 bases lay in between. The CDR3 DNA reads TGTGCCAGCGGCCTCACAGATACGCAGTATTTT. Translation: CASGLTDTQYF.

In its sample, this clonotype is medium-sized. The CDR3 DNA sequence: TGTGCCAGCAGTTCTCCGGGGGTGAGCTCCTACAATGAGCAGTTCTTC. It yields the protein CASSSPGVSSYNEQFF. The chain uses TRBV12-3 or TRBV12-4 and TRBJ2-1; weak D call: TRBD2 (6 bases). The CDR3 runs 16 residues. The ends were cut back, 4 bases at V and 0 bases at J, with 13 bases in the middle.

Only a few counts were recorded for this clonotype. The chain couples TRBV12-3 or TRBV12-4 to TRBJ2-5; the D is unclear. The length of the CDR3 is 15 residues. Trimming cost V 1 base and J 0 bases, with 9 bases left between them. DNA for the CDR3: TGTGCCAGCAGTTTAGGGTTCTCTTACCAAGAGACCCAGTACTTC. Translating it yields CASSLGFSYQETQYF.

In this sample, this clonotype turned up many times. The genes are TRBV5-1 and TRBJ2-1, with 8 bases matching TRBD2. Per the germline V gene, CDR1 is SGHRS and CDR2 is YFSETQ. There are 14 residues in the CDR3. V gave up 4 bases and J gave up 9 bases; unmatched junction bases: 9. CDR3 amino acids: CASSPSAGGTEQFF. In DNA form, the CDR3 reads TGCGCCAGCAGCCCCTCGGCGGGGGGCACTGAGCAGTTCTTC.

This rearrangement joins TRBV4-3 to TRBJ1-6; possibly TRBD1 for D (6 bases). The CDR3 is 14 residues long. Trimming took 3 bases from V and 10 from J, leaving 13 bases between them. Per germline, CDR1 LGHNA and CDR2 YSLEER. The CDR3 reads CASSQSGAESPLHF. As DNA, the CDR3 is TGCGCCAGCAGCCAGTCAGGGGCGGAATCACCCCTCCACTTT.

This clonotype was counted many times. The chain combines TRBV20-1 with TRBJ1-2, with D perhaps matching TRBD1 (5 bases). The V end was cut by 3 bases, the J end by 7 bases, with 15 bases between. CDR3 length: 13 amino acids. Germline lookup yields CDR1 DFQATT and CDR2 SNEGSKA (reference sequence). CDR3 loop: CSAREWPGLGYTF. As DNA, the CDR3 is TGCAGTGCTAGGGAGTGGCCGGGGCTTGGCTACACCTTC.

This clonotype appeared a few times. The chain joins TRBV6-2 or TRBV6-3 to TRBJ2-3; no definite D call. The V end was cut by 6 bases, the J end by 6 bases, with 16 bases between. The CDR3 spans 14 residues. Germline V gene data show CDR1 as MNHEY and CDR2 as SVGEGT. In DNA form, the CDR3 reads TGTGCCAGCAGGTTGGGCCGGATTCTCGATACGCAGTATTTT. Protein sequence: CASRLGRILDTQYF.

The rearrangement links TRBV28 to TRBJ2-7, with 7 bases fitting TRBD1. CDR1 MDHEN and CDR2 SYDVKM come from the germline V gene. With V trimmed by 5 bases and J by 6 bases, 10 bases remained unmatched. This CDR3 is built from 14 residues. The CDR3 protein is CASSLDREKGEQYV. Written as DNA, the CDR3 is TGTGCCAGCAGTCTCGACAGGGAAAAAGGCGAGCAGTACGTC.

This clonotype was seen a handful of times. This CDR3 is CASSAGSGDEQYF. CDR3 in DNA: TGTGCCAGCAGTGCGGGCAGTGGGGACGAGCAGTACTTC. This chain links TRBV9 with TRBJ2-7, with D possibly being TRBD2 (5 bases). The germline CDR1 and CDR2 sequences are SGDLS and YYNGEE. The germline V and J ends were trimmed by 5 bases and 5 bases, with 14 bases remaining between them. CDR3 length: 13 amino acids.

This clonotype has ten or more counts. The chain employs TRBV5-6 and TRBJ2-5; maybe TRBD2 (6 bases). Between the trimmed V and J ends, which lost 7 bases and 5 bases, there was a span of 12 bases. Germline V gene data show CDR1 as SGHDT and CDR2 as YYEEEE. This CDR3 has 12 residues. CDR3 in amino acids: CASGGTVETQYF. The CDR3 coding sequence is TGTGCCAGCGGCGGGACGGTGGAGACCCAGTACTTC.

This clonotype occurred many times. In nucleotides, the CDR3 is TGTGCCAGCAGCTTGGGCATATCGGGACTAGGGGGCGCAGATACGCAGTATTTT. Translating gives CASSLGISGLGGADTQYF. The chain couples TRBV11-2 to TRBJ2-3, with a tentative D call TRBD2 (8 bases). In germline, CDR1 is SGHAT, CDR2 FQNNGV. V was trimmed by 3 bases and J by 4 bases, leaving 23 bases between them. The CDR3 runs 18 residues. The variable domain in full, completed from reference TRBV11-2 and TRBJ2-3, reads EAGVAQSPRYKIIEKRQSVAFWCNPISGHATLYWYQQILGQGPKLLIQFQNNGVVDDSQLPKDRFSAERLKGVDSTLKIQPAKLEDSAVYLCASSLGISGLGGADTQYFGPGTRLTVL.

This clonotype showed up just a few times. J is TRBJ1-6 and V is TRBV18; no clear D gene. The germline CDR1 and CDR2 sequences are KGHSH and LQKENI. This CDR3 has 14 amino acids. The V and J ends lost 2 bases and 7 bases respectively, with 9 bases between them. The CDR3 DNA reads TGTGCCAGCTCACCAACGGCCGCAAATTCACCCCTCCACTTT. Its translation is CASSPTAANSPLHF.

This clonotype was seen more than once but under ten times. The CDR3 is CASSPLNGLAKNIQYF. The CDR3 DNA is TGTGCCAGCTCACCACTGAATGGTCTAGCCAAAAACATTCAGTACTTC. The V gene is TRBV18, the J gene TRBJ2-4; D unresolved. This CDR3 comprises 16 residues. Per germline, CDR1 KGHSH and CDR2 LQKENI. Trimming pared 1 base from V and 0 bases from J, leaving 10 bases between.

There are many counts of this clonotype. V usage is TRBV7-9 and J usage is TRBJ1-3, with unresolved D. V shed 7 bases and J shed 0 bases, with 10 bases lying between them. Germline values: CDR1 SEHNR, CDR2 FQNEAQ (reference sequence). The CDR3 runs to 14 residues. This CDR3 is CASTPDYSGNTIYF. CDR3 DNA sequence: TGTGCCAGCACCCCCGACTACTCTGGAAACACCATATATTTT.

This clonotype was counted only a few times. The genes are TRBV6-2 or TRBV6-3 and TRBJ2-1, with D perhaps assigned TRBD1 or TRBD2 (5 bases each). The CDR3 loop spans 12 amino acids. The germline V gene encodes CDR1 MNHEY and CDR2 SVGEGT. V dropped 11 bases and J dropped 3 bases, with 11 bases sitting between them. CDR3 sequence: CAGGRGYNEQFF. DNA of the CDR3: TGTGCCGGGGGAAGGGGCTACAATGAGCAGTTCTTC.

This clonotype showed up just once. This chain uses TRBV12-3 or TRBV12-4 with TRBJ1-1, with no clear D. This CDR3 is 12 amino acids long. The V end was cut by 8 bases, the J end by 0 bases, with 7 bases between. The CDR3: CASRLMNTEAFF. CDR3 bases: TGTGCCAGCCGACTGATGAACACTGAAGCTTTCTTT.

This clonotype was found a few times. V is TRBV7-6 and J is TRBJ2-2, with a tentative D call TRBD1 (6 bases). CDR1 SGHVS and CDR2 FNYEAQ come from the germline V gene. The CDR3 is 14 residues long. Between the trimmed V and J ends, which lost 3 bases and 6 bases, there was a span of 11 bases. The CDR3 DNA reads as TGTGCCAGCAGCTTGCCCGCAGGGGCCGGGGAGCTGTTTTTT. This translates into CASSLPAGAGELFF.

V and J are TRBV7-3 and TRBJ1-4, with 9 positions matching TRBD1. Trimming took 5 bases from V and 5 from J; bases not matched to a gene: 3. The CDR3 covers 14 residues. Germline V gene lookup returns CDR1 SGHTA and CDR2 FQGTGA. The CDR3 sequence: CASSRDRVNEKLFF. CDR3 in DNA: TGTGCCAGCAGCCGGGACAGGGTCAATGAAAAACTGTTTTTT.

This clonotype appeared a few times. V usage is TRBV5-1 and J usage is TRBJ2-5, with D maybe TRBD1 (5 bases). The CDR3 is made up of 15 amino acids. Germline CDR1 reads SGHRS; CDR2 reads YFSETQ. Trimming took off 4 bases at V and 2 bases at J, with 15 bases between the two ends. The CDR3 sequence is CASSSPRAAQETQYF. CDR3 bases: TGCGCCAGCAGCAGCCCCAGGGCGGCTCAAGAGACCCAGTACTTC.

The sample holds many counts of this clonotype. The genes are TRBV5-1 and TRBJ2-6, with 7 bases lining up with TRBD1. Germline V gene data show CDR1 as SGHRS and CDR2 as YFSETQ. CDR3 length equals 16 residues. V gave up 7 bases and J gave up 0 bases; unmatched junction bases: 7. CDR3 nucleotides: TGCGCCAGCGACAGGGACGGGACCTCTGGGGCCAACGTCCTGACTTTC. Protein: CASDRDGTSGANVLTF.

The table lists this clonotype with a few counts. The chain uses TRBV20-1 and TRBJ1-2, with D perhaps TRBD1 (6 bases). This CDR3 is 15 amino acids long. Germline lookup yields CDR1 DFQATT and CDR2 SNEGSKA (reference sequence). DNA for the CDR3: TGCAGCCCCACGGCTGTTGGGCCCAGGGGCTATGGCTACACCTTC. Protein product: CSPTAVGPRGYGYTF.

This clonotype was counted many times. CDR3 protein: CASSLDRGGVIQYF. CDR3 nucleotide sequence: TGTGCCAGCAGTTTGGATAGGGGTGGGGTCATTCAGTACTTC. The gene calls are TRBV7-8 and TRBJ2-4, with TRBD1 as a possible D gene (5 bases). Germline CDR1 reads SGHVS; CDR2 reads FQNEAQ. Deletions cut 6 bases from V and 9 bases from J, with 18 bases between. The CDR3 length is 14 residues.

This clonotype was counted ten times or more. The rearrangement links TRBV12-3 or TRBV12-4 to TRBJ2-5, with D perhaps TRBD2 (6 bases). Trimming removed 2 bases at V and 7 bases at J, with 11 bases between. The CDR3 is made up of 13 amino acids. DNA for the CDR3: TGTGCCAGCAGTTTACTTTTGGGGGGGACCCAGTACTTC. Protein sequence: CASSLLLGGTQYF.